These T cell receptor beta chains were read from a single sample in a study of regulatory T cells in long-lasting Graves disease. From the multiplex PCR reads, TCRdb called clonotypes with MiXCR, one entry per CDR3 protein. Of about 500,000 distinct CDR3 sequences listed, about 16% are singletons. These data were also filed under a second study, of T cells in Graves' hyperthyroidism and ophthalmopathy.

The sample consisted of peripheral blood mononuclear cells (PBMCs), taken at new diagnosis, from a patient treated with antithyroid drugs. These receptors were obtained from a man in his forties with Graves disease. Each CDR3 is given with its conserved first and last residue. Each record gives: V gene, J gene, clone size, D gene, CDR3 protein, CDR3 DNA. The D gene is left open where the match is weak. The size entry is marked missing in some rows and otherwise reads once, few, many or a size class.

TRBV9	TRBJ1-1	many	-	CASSVGGAITEAFF	TGTGCCAGCAGCGTGGGGGGGGCGATCACTGAAGCTTTCTTT
TRBV27	TRBJ2-7	many	TRBD1	CASSIRTGGYEQYF	TGTGCCAGCAGTATCAGGACAGGGGGCTACGAGCAGTACTTC
TRBV12-3/TRBV12-4	TRBJ2-5	many	-	CASSLVGGAGETQYF	TGTGCCAGCAGTCTGGTGGGGGGAGCTGGGGAGACCCAGTACTTC
TRBV2	TRBJ1-5	many	-	CASRRGTQSNQPQHF	TGTGCCAGCAGACGAGGGACACAAAGCAATCAGCCCCAGCATTTT
TRBV10-3	TRBJ2-2	few	TRBD1	CATLQHRGSGGELFF	TGTGCCACGCTCCAACACAGGGGGTCTGGCGGGGAGCTGTTTTTT
TRBV20-1	TRBJ1-6	many	-	CSARDGGSYNSPLHF	TGCAGTGCTAGAGATGGTGGCTCCTATAATTCACCCCTCCACTTT
TRBV20-1	TRBJ1-4	many	-	CSARGHKTGQTNEKLFF	TGCAGTGCTAGAGGACATAAGACAGGACAGACTAATGAAAAACTGTTTTTT
TRBV7-9	TRBJ1-1	-	TRBD1	CASSTGEHTEAFF	TGTGCCAGCAGCACAGGGGAGCACACTGAAGCTTTCTTT
TRBV7-2	TRBJ2-7	many	TRBD2	CASSLKLAGGPRDEQYF	TGTGCCAGCAGCTTAAAACTAGCGGGAGGGCCTCGAGACGAGCAGTACTTC
TRBV6-2/TRBV6-3	TRBJ1-1	-	-	CASSVRVDTEAFF	TGTGCCAGCAGTGTCAGGGTAGATACTGAAGCTTTCTTT
TRBV19	TRBJ1-5	many	TRBD1	CASGQASDGNQPQHF	TGTGCCAGCGGACAGGCTTCGGACGGCAATCAGCCCCAGCATTTT
TRBV5-1	TRBJ2-1	-	TRBD2	CASSLEPSGRAGEQFF	TGCGCCAGCAGCTTGGAGCCTAGCGGGAGGGCTGGGGAGCAGTTCTTC
TRBV30	TRBJ2-2	many	-	CAWSRMVELFF	TGTGCCTGGTCTCGGATGGTGGAGCTGTTTTTT
TRBV2	TRBJ2-7	many	-	CASSSTSPQYEQYF	TGTGCCAGCAGTTCTACATCCCCCCAATACGAGCAGTACTTC
TRBV5-1	TRBJ1-1	many	-	CASSREATANTEAFF	TGCGCCAGTTCCAGGGAGGCTACGGCGAACACTGAAGCTTTCTTT
TRBV18	TRBJ1-1	many	-	CASSPTTGVAEAFF	TGTGCCAGCTCACCTACGACGGGGGTTGCTGAAGCTTTCTTT
TRBV29-1	TRBJ2-3	few	TRBD2	CSVVSAGKTDTQYF	TGCAGCGTTGTTTCAGCGGGGAAGACAGATACGCAGTATTTT
TRBV20-1	TRBJ2-5	once	-	CSASTTTTLAGETQYF	TGCAGTGCTAGTACGACAACCACTCTGGCTGGGGAGACCCAGTACTTC
TRBV3-1	TRBJ2-7	-	TRBD1	CASTLSITETGSNEQYF	TGTGCCAGCACCCTTTCCATCACCGAGACAGGGTCCAACGAGCAGTACTTC
TRBV7-3	TRBJ2-1	few	-	CASSLTQGSYNEQFF	TGTGCCAGCAGCTTAACTCAGGGATCGTACAATGAGCAGTTCTTC
TRBV2	TRBJ1-1	many	-	CASRGNRNTEAFF	TGTGCCAGCAGGGGAAACAGGAACACTGAAGCTTTCTTT
TRBV24-1	TRBJ1-2	-	-	CATSDPGENYGYTF	TGTGCCACCAGTGATCCGGGGGAGAACTATGGCTACACCTTC
TRBV6-1	TRBJ1-4	few	-	CASSEAQGTTNEKLFF	TGTGCCAGCAGTGAAGCCCAAGGGACAACTAATGAAAAACTGTTTTTT
TRBV7-8	TRBJ2-5	many	TRBD2	CASSLPSGAQETQYF	TGTGCCAGCAGCTTACCGAGCGGGGCCCAAGAGACCCAGTACTTC
TRBV2	TRBJ2-1	many	TRBD2	CASMPGLAGDDEQFF	TGTGCCAGCATGCCGGGACTAGCGGGAGATGATGAGCAGTTCTTC
TRBV27	TRBJ2-1	many	-	CASKRANQHEQFF	TGTGCCAGCAAGCGCGCGAACCAACATGAGCAGTTCTTC
TRBV6-5	TRBJ2-7	many	-	CASSYSLAGEQYF	TGTGCCAGCAGTTACTCTCTAGCCGGCGAGCAGTACTTC
TRBV19	TRBJ1-5	-	-	CASKPLGSFNQPQHF	TGTGCCAGTAAGCCCCTGGGCAGCTTCAATCAGCCCCAGCATTTT
TRBV10-3	TRBJ2-7	many	TRBD2	CAISGGAAGGEQYF	TGTGCCATCAGTGGGGGGGCAGCGGGAGGCGAGCAGTACTTC
TRBV7-9	TRBJ2-2	-	TRBD1	CASSRIQGAAGELFF	TGTGCCAGCAGCCGCATACAGGGGGCGGCCGGGGAGCTGTTTTTT
TRBV30	TRBJ2-3	-	-	CAWSFGGPDTQYF	TGTGCCTGGAGTTTTGGGGGCCCAGATACGCAGTATTTT
TRBV15	TRBJ2-7	-	-	CATSGQGRSYEQYF	TGTGCCACCAGCGGGCAGGGACGGTCCTACGAGCAGTACTTC
TRBV5-1	TRBJ2-7	many	-	CASSYGGRGYEQYF	TGCGCCAGCAGCTACGGGGGGCGAGGTTACGAGCAGTACTTC
TRBV10-2	TRBJ2-7	few	-	CASTMTASSYEQYF	TGCGCCAGCACGATGACAGCGAGCTCCTACGAGCAGTACTTC
TRBV6-9	TRBJ2-2	-	-	CASSLPSRAPNTGEPFF	TGTGCCAGCAGTTTACCCAGTCGGGCCCCGAACACCGGGGAGCCGTTTTTT
TRBV6-1	TRBJ2-5	few	-	CASDGEETQYF	TGTGCCAGCGACGGGGAAGAGACCCAGTACTTC
TRBV7-3	TRBJ2-5	-	-	CASSPHAGQETQYF	TGTGCCAGCAGCCCCCACGCCGGACAAGAGACCCAGTACTTC
TRBV20-1	TRBJ2-5	few	-	CSARHQGGETQYF	TGCAGTGCTAGGCACCAGGGGGGAGAGACCCAGTACTTC
TRBV6-1	TRBJ2-2	many	-	CASRGRENTGELFF	TGTGCCAGCAGGGGCAGGGAGAACACCGGGGAGCTGTTTTTT
TRBV9	TRBJ2-3	many	-	CASSVAGAVTDTQYF	TGTGCCAGCAGCGTAGCGGGGGCGGTAACAGATACGCAGTATTTT
TRBV28	TRBJ2-1	many	-	CASSPSGGEHYNEQFF	TGTGCCAGCAGTCCCTCAGGAGGGGAGCATTACAATGAGCAGTTCTTC
TRBV20-1	TRBJ1-5	few	-	CSARDSGAGLEPRNQPQHF	TGCAGTGCTAGAGATAGCGGGGCAGGGCTGGAACCGCGCAATCAGCCCCAGCATTTT
TRBV28	TRBJ1-4	few	-	CASTPKTAGSGEKLFF	TGTGCCAGCACCCCCAAAACGGCCGGGAGCGGCGAAAAACTGTTTTTT
TRBV11-2	TRBJ2-1	many	-	CASSLDPSESSEQFF	TGTGCCAGCAGCTTAGATCCTAGCGAGAGTAGTGAGCAGTTCTTC